Following are 32 T cell receptor beta chains from one sample sequenced in a study of cytomegalovirus exposure and HLA in healthy donors. The study ran its PCR with 60 Vbeta and 13 Jbeta primers. Measured with immunoSEQ multiplex PCR; TCRdb has only the in-frame clones, and not every one. The data contain about 120,000 clones, 75% of them singletons. Sequences were obtained from PBMCs. The receptors derive from a woman between 18 and 29 years old in good health and CMV-seronegative.

The J gene is TRBJ2-7, the V gene TRBV6-5, with D uncertain. In germline, CDR1 is MNHEY, CDR2 SVGAGI. There are 13 residues in the CDR3. V was trimmed by 4 bases and J by 2 bases, leaving 9 bases between them. This CDR3 is CASSSNLAYEQYV. Written as DNA, the CDR3 is TGTGCCAGCAGTTCTAACTTAGCCTACGAGCAGTACGTC.

The V call is TRBV4-1, the J call TRBJ2-3; D gene uncertain. Trimming cost V 0 bases and J 1 base, with 8 bases left between them. This CDR3 region has 15 residues. The germline V gene has CDR1 MGHRA and CDR2 YSYEKL. The CDR3 protein is CASSQDGHRTDTQYF. The CDR3 coding sequence is TGCGCCAGCAGCCAAGATGGGCACCGCACAGATACGCAGTATTTT.

This sequence joins TRBV5-4 and TRBJ2-7; D possibly corresponds to TRBD1 (5 bases). Germline-derived CDR1 and CDR2 are SGHNT and YYREEE (reference sequence). V dropped 0 bases and J dropped 3 bases, with 7 bases sitting between them. This CDR3 is built from 13 residues. The DNA for the CDR3 is TGTGCCAGCAGCTTGGTAGGGGTCTACGAGCAGTACTTC. Translating gives CASSLVGVYEQYF.

This clone was seen only a few times. V usage is TRBV9 and J usage is TRBJ2-5; D possibly corresponds to TRBD2 (6 bases). The CDR3 consists of 16 residues. Trimming left V 2 bases short and J 5 bases short, with 19 bases between. Germline CDR1 SGDLS, CDR2 YYNGEE. Here the CDR3 reads CASSVGRKPGAETQYF. DNA for the CDR3: TGTGCCAGCAGCGTGGGGAGGAAGCCCGGTGCGGAGACCCAGTACTTC.

The V and J genes are TRBV6-5 and TRBJ2-1; the D gene is possibly TRBD1 (5 bases). The length of the CDR3 is 14 residues. The V gene lost 4 bases and the J gene lost 3 bases, with 10 bases spanning the gap. Germline assignment: CDR1 MNHEY and CDR2 SVGAGI. The chain's CDR3 is CASSSPDSYNEQFF. The DNA of the CDR3 is TGTGCCAGCAGTTCCCCCGACAGCTACAATGAGCAGTTCTTC.

This clone turned up a few times. CDR3 coding DNA: TGTGCCAGCAGCCAAGAAAGGGGACAGGGGGCAGGGACTGAAGCTTTCTTT. This translates into CASSQERGQGAGTEAFF. This sequence joins TRBV4-2 and TRBJ1-1; 12 bases match TRBD1. The V and J ends lost 0 bases and 5 bases, in that order; junction bases with no gene match: 7. Germline lookup yields CDR1 LGHNA and CDR2 YNFKEQ. The CDR3 spans 17 residues.

The chain joins TRBV6-5 to TRBJ2-7; 9 bases fit TRBD1. V was clipped by 7 bases and J by 0 bases; unmatched bases: 4. Germline CDR1 reads MNHEY; CDR2 reads SVGAGI. The CDR3 spans 14 residues. The CDR3 region is CASTRQGGSYEQYF. The CDR3 bases are TGTGCCAGCACCCGACAGGGGGGCTCCTACGAGCAGTACTTC.

J is TRBJ1-1 and V is TRBV11-2; D ambiguous. CDR1 is SGHAT, CDR2 FQNNGV, per germline. V lost 1 base, J lost 7 bases, and 10 bases lay in between. The CDR3 runs to 13 residues. The CDR3 region is CASSLVRRIEAFF. Written as DNA, the CDR3 is TGTGCCAGCAGCTTAGTGCGGCGGATTGAAGCTTTCTTT.

This rearrangement joins TRBV7-9 to TRBJ1-1; TRBD1 aligns across 7 bases. The CDR3 loop spans 14 amino acids. V was pared by 3 bases and J by 1 base, with 2 bases of the junction left unmatched. Germline CDR1 is SEHNR and CDR2 is FQNEAQ (reference sequence). CDR3 amino acids: CASSLDRRNTEAFF. CDR3 in DNA: TGTGCCAGCAGCTTGGACAGGAGGAACACTGAAGCTTTCTTT.

CDR3 bases: TGTGCCAGCAGTGCAGCCGGAGGGGACACTGAAGCTTTCTTT. Its translation: CASSAAGGDTEAFF. V gene TRBV6-4 combines with J gene TRBJ1-1; D may be TRBD1 (5 bases). This CDR3 comprises 14 residues. Germline CDR1 MRHNA, CDR2 SNTAGT. Trimming removed 4 bases at V and 3 bases at J, with 12 bases between.

The V and J genes are TRBV7-9 and TRBJ2-7; TRBD1 is a possible D gene (5 bases). Per germline, CDR1 SEHNR and CDR2 FQNEAQ (reference sequence). The V end lost 5 bases, the J end lost 1 base, and 12 bases lay between the germline ends. There are 14 residues in the CDR3. CDR3 in DNA: TGTGCCAGCAGCGTGGGGCGGCCTTCCTACGAGCAGTACTTC. Translating it yields CASSVGRPSYEQYF.

The chain uses TRBV29-1 and TRBJ2-1, with 7 bases lining up with TRBD1. The CDR3 spans 14 residues. V was pared by 6 bases and J by 3 bases, with 8 bases of the junction left unmatched. The germline CDR1 and CDR2 sequences are SQVTM and ANQGSEA. CDR3 sequence (DNA): TGCAGCGTGGACACCGCAGGGGGCTACAATGAGCAGTTCTTC. It is translated as CSVDTAGGYNEQFF.

The rearrangement links TRBV6-1 to TRBJ2-3; 8 bases agree with TRBD2. The length of the CDR3 is 14 residues. Trimming at V came to 6 bases and at J to 6 bases, leaving 8 bases not matched to a gene. Per the germline V gene, CDR1 is MNHNS and CDR2 is SASEGT. The CDR3 DNA follows: TGTGCCAGCAGGCCCCGGGGGGGAGCGGATACGCAGTATTTT. Translated, it gives CASRPRGGADTQYF.

This clone was found a few times. The V call is TRBV30, the J call TRBJ1-1; D possibly corresponds to TRBD1 (6 bases). V was cut by 7 bases and J by 1 base, with 13 bases left in between. This CDR3 has 13 residues. Germline CDR1 and CDR2: GTSNPN and SVGIG (reference sequence). The CDR3 spells CASEGDQNTEAFF. DNA of the CDR3: TGTGCCTCCGAGGGGGACCAGAACACTGAAGCTTTCTTT.

J is TRBJ2-7 and V is TRBV15; D is possibly TRBD1 (5 bases). V was cut by 5 bases and J by 4 bases, with 15 bases left in between. There are 14 residues in the CDR3. From germline, CDR1 is LNHNV and CDR2 YYDKDF (reference sequence). The CDR3 spells CATSDGQGSYEQYF. Here the CDR3 DNA reads TGTGCCACCAGCGACGGGCAGGGAAGTTACGAGCAGTACTTC.

V gene TRBV27 combines with J gene TRBJ2-3, with 9 nucleotides matching TRBD1. There are 14 residues in the CDR3. The ends lost 5 bases at V and 1 base at J; junction bases unmatched: 1. Germline CDR1 and CDR2: MNHEY and SMNVEV (reference sequence). CDR3 region: CASSRDRGTDTQYF. In DNA, the CDR3 is TGTGCCAGCAGTAGGGACAGGGGCACAGATACGCAGTATTTT.

The rearrangement uses TRBV12-5 and TRBJ1-1; maybe TRBD1 (6 bases). CDR3 size: 16 residues. Germline CDR1 reads LGHNT; CDR2 reads FRNRAP. With 1 base removed from V and 2 bases from J, the gap between germline ends came to 14 bases. This chain's CDR3 is CASGLGIQGDNTEAFF. CDR3 DNA: TGTGCTAGTGGTTTGGGAATACAGGGCGATAACACTGAAGCTTTCTTT.

V and J are TRBV5-1 and TRBJ2-7; 8 bases are a match to TRBD2. This CDR3 is 13 amino acids long. Germline values: CDR1 SGHRS, CDR2 YFSETQ. Unmatched junction bases numbered 6, after V lost 4 bases and J lost 6 bases. Here the CDR3 DNA reads TGCGCCAGCAGCCCCGGGGGGGTTAGCGAGCAGTACTTC. This encodes CASSPGGVSEQYF.

The V and J genes are TRBV4-1 and TRBJ2-7; D is perhaps TRBD1 (5 bases). The CDR3 extends over 14 amino acids. The V end lost 2 bases, the J end lost 1 base, and 9 bases lay between the germline ends. Germline values: CDR1 MGHRA, CDR2 YSYEKL. Here the CDR3 DNA reads TGCGCCAGCAGCCAACTGACAGTTTCCTACGAGCAGTACTTC. It codes for CASSQLTVSYEQYF.

The rearrangement joins TRBV27 to TRBJ1-1; D is uncertain. Per germline, CDR1 MNHEY and CDR2 SMNVEV (reference sequence). V lost 2 bases and J 0 bases, leaving 7 bases between the germline ends. The CDR3 runs to 14 residues. The CDR3 bases are TGTGCCAGCAGTTTAAGCACAGTGAACACTGAAGCTTTCTTT. Encoded protein: CASSLSTVNTEAFF.

This clone has a handful of counts. CDR3 residues: CSVQGQPNEKLFF. In DNA form, the CDR3 reads TGCAGCGTTCAAGGACAGCCTAATGAAAAACTGTTTTTT. The chain combines TRBV29-1 with TRBJ1-4, with a weak D call TRBD1 (6 bases). This CDR3 has 13 amino acids. V was shortened by 5 bases and J by 3 bases, with 10 bases between the two germline ends. The germline V gene has CDR1 SQVTM and CDR2 ANQGSEA.

V is TRBV11-2 and J is TRBJ1-1, with D possibly TRBD1 on 6 matching bases. Trimming cost V 4 bases and J 1 base, with 10 bases left between them. Germline values: CDR1 SGHAT, CDR2 FQNNGV. CDR3 length equals 14 residues. The CDR3 is CASSSIQGNTEAFF. The CDR3 bases are TGTGCCAGCAGCTCCATACAGGGGAACACTGAAGCTTTCTTT.

The rearrangement uses TRBV7-6 and TRBJ2-3; TRBD2 matches 9 bases. CDR3 size: 17 residues. Trimming at V came to 2 bases and at J to 2 bases, leaving 8 bases not matched to a gene. Germline CDR1 reads SGHVS; CDR2 reads FNYEAQ. CDR3 sequence: CASSLRPSGTTTDTQYF. For the CDR3, the DNA is TGTGCCAGCAGCTTAAGGCCTAGCGGGACCACCACAGATACGCAGTATTTT. The full variable domain, completed using reference TRBV7-6 and TRBJ2-3, is GAGVSQSPRYKVTKRGQDVALRCDPISGHVSLYWYRQALGQGPEFLTYFNYEAQQDKSGLPNDRFSAERPEGSISTLTIQRTEQRDSAMYRCASSLRPSGTTTDTQYFGPGTRLTVL.

The chain links TRBV30 to TRBJ2-7; 11 bases align to TRBD1. The CDR3 has 14 amino acids. Germline V gene lookup returns CDR1 GTSNPN and CDR2 SVGIG (reference sequence). Trimming took 4 bases from V and 4 from J; bases not matched to a gene: 6. The CDR3 spells CAWNPGQGEYEQYF. The CDR3 nucleotides read TGTGCCTGGAATCCGGGACAGGGGGAGTACGAGCAGTACTTC.

The CDR3 DNA follows: TGTGCCAGCAGCGTAGCAGGGTCAACACTTGAAGAGCAGTACTTC. It is translated as CASSVAGSTLEEQYF. The chain links TRBV9 to TRBJ2-7; TRBD1 is a possible D gene (5 bases). Trimming took 0 bases from V and 7 from J, leaving 17 bases between them. CDR3 length equals 15 residues. CDR1 and CDR2 (germline): SGDLS, YYNGEE.

This clone appeared a single time. The chain recombines TRBV28 with TRBJ2-3; 10 bases agree with TRBD2. Germline assignment: CDR1 MDHEN and CDR2 SYDVKM. The CDR3 has 15 amino acids. The junction had 5 bases not matched to a gene; V was cut back by 6 bases and J by 2 bases. The CDR3 here is CASSLAGGYTDTQYF. The DNA of the CDR3 is TGTGCCAGCAGCTTAGCGGGGGGCTACACAGATACGCAGTATTTT.

This chain joins TRBV2 and TRBJ2-7; 10 bases are shared with TRBD1. V dropped 7 bases and J dropped 5; count of bases not matched to a gene: 8. The CDR3 extends over 14 amino acids. CDR1 is SNHLY, CDR2 FYNNEI, per germline. The CDR3 is CASTPGQGLNEQYF. The CDR3 coding sequence is TGTGCCAGCACCCCGGGACAGGGGTTGAACGAGCAGTACTTC.

This clone was counted a few times. This chain connects TRBV4-1 to TRBJ1-5; D unclear. The CDR3 is 14 amino acids. Germline assignment: CDR1 MGHRA and CDR2 YSYEKL. Trimming removed 4 bases at V and 1 base at J, with 8 bases between. In DNA form, the CDR3 reads TGCGCCAGCAGCCCATCAGGCAGCAATCAGCCCCAGCATTTT. This gives the protein CASSPSGSNQPQHF.

The rearrangement links TRBV19 to TRBJ2-2; a weak D match, TRBD2 (7 bases). This CDR3 has 15 residues. Germline V gene lookup returns CDR1 LNHDA and CDR2 SQIVND (reference sequence). V was trimmed by 7 bases and J by 4 bases, leaving 16 bases between them. This CDR3 reads CASTPPGGSTGELFF. DNA for the CDR3: TGTGCCAGTACCCCCCCGGGGGGCTCCACCGGGGAGCTGTTTTTT.

The V call is TRBV7-2, the J call TRBJ2-5, with no clear D. The V end lost 5 bases, the J end lost 5 bases, and 9 bases lay between the germline ends. CDR1 and CDR2 (germline): SGHTA, FQGNSA. The CDR3 runs 12 residues. CDR3 loop: CASSRYSETQYF. DNA for the CDR3: TGTGCCAGCAGCCGCTACAGCGAGACCCAGTACTTC.

The chain uses TRBV2 and TRBJ1-4; 9 bases align to TRBD1. CDR1 and CDR2 from the germline V gene are SNHLY and FYNNEI. CDR3 length equals 14 residues. The V segment lost 3 bases and the J segment 7 bases; nucleotides outside the gene matches: 3. CDR3 in amino acids: CASSEGTGSEKLFF. The CDR3 DNA reads TGTGCCAGCAGTGAGGGGACAGGGTCTGAAAAACTGTTTTTT.

This clone was picked up many times. The rearrangement links TRBV28 to TRBJ1-1; 7 nucleotides line up with TRBD1. The CDR3 contains 14 residues. Germline V lookup: CDR1 MDHEN, CDR2 SYDVKM. The trim removed 6 bases at V and 1 base at J, leaving 5 bases unmatched. The CDR3 coding sequence is TGTGCCAGCAGACGGTACAGGGGGAACACTGAAGCTTTCTTT. Its protein is CASRRYRGNTEAFF.